This is a list of T cell receptor beta chains from one sample in a study of PD-L1 blockade in urothelial cancer. Assay: immunoSEQ multiplex PCR; the TCRdb copy retains only in-frame clones and omits some. This table has some 15,000 clones, approximately 90% appearing once. The sequencing used PBMCs, collected around atezolizumab (anti-PD-L1) treatment. The receptors stem from a man between 65 and 80 years old with urothelial cancer. CDR3s include the opening cysteine and the closing phenylalanine or tryptophan. Fields, in order: clone size, D gene, J gene, V gene, CDR3 protein, CDR3 DNA. The D gene is left open where the match is weak. Size is omitted from some rows. Given values are once, few, many or a class for expanded clones.

- | TRBD1 | TRBJ1-4 | TRBV7-9 | CASSLDRGNEKLFF | TGTGCCAGCAGCTTAGACAGGGGAAATGAAAAACTGTTTTTT
- | TRBD1 | TRBJ2-5 | TRBV2 | CASGTGRKTQYF | TGTGCCAGCGGGACAGGACGAAAGACCCAGTACTTC
- | - | TRBJ1-1 | TRBV16 | CASSQSSVPQVTEAFF | TGTGCCAGCAGCCAAAGCTCGGTTCCCCAAGTCACTGAAGCTTTCTTT
few | TRBD1 | TRBJ1-4 | TRBV4-2 | CASGSQGTTNEKLFF | TGTGCCAGCGGCTCACAGGGGACGACTAATGAAAAACTGTTTTTT
- | - | TRBJ2-3 | TRBV5-1 | CASSLVAPDTQYF | TGCGCCAGCAGCCTGGTAGCACCAGATACGCAGTATTTT
once | TRBD1 | TRBJ1-5 | TRBV6-4 | CASTLQGQGSNQPQHF | TGTGCCAGCACCCTCCAGGGACAGGGTTCAAATCAGCCCCAGCATTTT
- | - | TRBJ1-6 | TRBV7-8 | CASRPMETPNSPLHF | TGTGCCAGCAGACCGATGGAGACCCCAAATTCACCCCTCCACTTT
once | - | TRBJ2-3 | TRBV9 | CASSPERGTDTQYF | TGTGCCAGCAGCCCCGAGCGGGGCACAGATACGCAGTATTTT
once | - | TRBJ2-7 | TRBV4-1 | CASSQVPTGQLYEQYF | TGCGCCAGCAGCCAAGTTCCAACCGGACAGCTCTACGAGCAGTACTTC
- | - | TRBJ2-5 | TRBV7-9 | CASSGRAGVGETQYF | TGTGCCAGCAGCGGCCGAGCAGGGGTCGGGGAGACCCAGTACTTC
- | TRBD2 | TRBJ2-3 | TRBV7-2 | CASSWGGSGGADTQYF | TGTGCCAGCAGCTGGGGAGGTAGCGGGGGGGCGGATACGCAGTATTTT
- | - | TRBJ1-1 | TRBV7-9 | CANEGVNTEAFF | TGTGCCAATGAGGGAGTGAACACTGAAGCTTTCTTT
- | - | TRBJ1-5 | TRBV6-1 | CASSELPVASNQPQHF | TGTGCCAGCAGTGAATTGCCAGTCGCTAGCAATCAGCCCCAGCATTTT
- | TRBD1 | TRBJ1-1 | TRBV15 | CATSRTGGNTEAFF | TGTGCCACCAGCAGAACAGGGGGAAACACTGAAGCTTTCTTT
once | - | TRBJ1-5 | TRBV2 | CASRDSNQPQHF | TGTGCCAGCCGAGATTCCAATCAGCCCCAGCATTTT
- | - | TRBJ1-5 | TRBV5-1 | CASSPEGGSNQPQHF | TGCGCCAGCAGCCCGGAGGGGGGGAGCAATCAGCCCCAGCATTTT